Listed below are T cell receptor beta chains from one sample, sequenced in a study of T cell changes during pregnancy in multiple sclerosis. Using immunoSEQ multiplex PCR, the repertoire was profiled, and TCRdb retains in-frame clones only, with some absent. The sample holds 65,000 to 90,000 clones, roughly 92% seen once. The input for sequencing was peripheral blood, taken in the third trimester of pregnancy. Receptors were obtained from a female donor in good health, enrolled as a control in a pregnancy study. The CDR3 runs from the conserved cysteine through the conserved F or W. The order of the fields is V gene, D gene, J gene, CDR3 DNA, CDR3 protein. D genes are given only for firm matches.

v_call: TRBV29-1; d_call: .; j_call: TRBJ2-3; cdr3_nt: TGCAGCGTTGAAGGGCGGAGCACAGATACGCAGTATTTT; cdr3_aa: CSVEGRSTDTQYF
v_call: TRBV2; d_call: .; j_call: TRBJ2-5; cdr3_nt: TGTGCCAGCATCACGACATCCTCTCGGGGGACCCAGTACTTC; cdr3_aa: CASITTSSRGTQYF
v_call: TRBV6-5; d_call: TRBD2; j_call: TRBJ2-1; cdr3_nt: TGTGCCAGCAGTTATCGCGAGCGGGGGGACAACAATGAGCAGTTCTTC; cdr3_aa: CASSYRERGDNNEQFF
v_call: TRBV27; d_call: TRBD1; j_call: TRBJ2-7; cdr3_nt: TGTGCCAGCAGTTTTTTGGGACAGGGGGCCTACGAGCAGTACTTC; cdr3_aa: CASSFLGQGAYEQYF
v_call: TRBV19; d_call: .; j_call: TRBJ1-1; cdr3_nt: TGTGCCAGTAGTATAGATCGGGAGGACACTGAAGCTTTCTTT; cdr3_aa: CASSIDREDTEAFF
v_call: TRBV6-5; d_call: .; j_call: TRBJ1-4; cdr3_nt: TGTGCCAGCAGTTATGAGGGGGCAACTAATGAAAAACTGTTTTTT; cdr3_aa: CASSYEGATNEKLFF
v_call: TRBV6-5; d_call: .; j_call: TRBJ2-1; cdr3_nt: TGTGCCAGCAGTTACCGGGACACCTTAGCCCATGAGCAGTTCTTC; cdr3_aa: CASSYRDTLAHEQFF
v_call: TRBV5-5; d_call: TRBD2; j_call: TRBJ2-3; cdr3_nt: TGTGCCAGCAGCGATAGCGGGAGCTACTCTAGCACAGATACGCAGTATTTT; cdr3_aa: CASSDSGSYSSTDTQYF
v_call: TRBV7-2; d_call: TRBD1; j_call: TRBJ1-5; cdr3_nt: TGTGCCAGCAGCCCGGGACAGCCCAATCAGCCCCAGCATTTT; cdr3_aa: CASSPGQPNQPQHF
v_call: TRBV6-1; d_call: .; j_call: TRBJ2-1; cdr3_nt: TGTGCCAGCAGTCCCTCAGACTCGGCCTACAATGAGCAGTTCTTC; cdr3_aa: CASSPSDSAYNEQFF
v_call: TRBV15; d_call: TRBD2; j_call: TRBJ2-3; cdr3_nt: TGTGCCACCAGCAGAGAAGGGAGGGCAGATACGCAGTATTTT; cdr3_aa: CATSREGRADTQYF
v_call: TRBV19; d_call: .; j_call: TRBJ1-2; cdr3_nt: TGTGCCAGTTTTTCAGGGCAGGCAGCCACGGGCTACACCTTC; cdr3_aa: CASFSGQAATGYTF
v_call: TRBV11-2; d_call: TRBD2; j_call: TRBJ2-2; cdr3_nt: TGTGCCAGCAGCTTAGTGGGGACTATCACCGGGGAGCTGTTTTTT; cdr3_aa: CASSLVGTITGELFF
v_call: TRBV12-2; d_call: .; j_call: TRBJ2-7; cdr3_nt: TGTGCAAGTCGCTTGGTTCCCCCAAAATTCCACCACTACTACGAGCAGTACTTC; cdr3_aa: CASRLVPPKFHHYYEQYF